What follows are 5 T cell receptor beta chains derived from one specimen sequenced in a study of graft-versus-host responses after intestinal transplantation. Graft material was processed, releasing intraepithelial and lamina propria lymphocytes. Libraries were prepared by immunoSEQ multiplex PCR; TCRdb keeps only in-frame clonotypes and omits some of them. The sample shows almost 30,000 clones, about three quarters of them seen only once. Sequences were derived from ileum tissue, sampled 98 days after intestinal transplantation. The receptors were sampled from a human patient who received an intestinal transplant, so some T cells may come from the graft donor.

The chain carries TRBV4-1 and TRBJ2-7; 14 nucleotides line up with TRBD2. CDR3 length: 15 residues. The J segment lost 6 bases and the V segment lost 5 bases, leaving 6 bases of the junction unmatched. Germline values: CDR1 MGHRA, CDR2 YSYEKL. CDR3 nucleotides: TGCGCCAGCAGCGAGGGACTAGCGGGGGAGAGCGAGCAGTACTTC. Translated, it gives CASSEGLAGESEQYF.

CDR3 DNA: TGTGCCAGCAGCCCGTCAGGGACAGGGGGGACCGGGGAGCTGTTTTTT. Its protein is CASSPSGTGGTGELFF. The chain links TRBV7-9 to TRBJ2-2; 11 nucleotides agree with TRBD1. Looked up from germline, CDR1 is SEHNR and CDR2 is FQNEAQ (reference sequence). The trim removed 5 bases at V and 5 bases at J, leaving 7 bases unmatched. This CDR3 spans 16 amino acids.

DNA for the CDR3: TGCGCCAGCAGTGAACTACAGGGCAAAGGCAATCAGCCCCAGCATTTT. Translation: CASSELQGKGNQPQHF. The chain couples TRBV10-2 to TRBJ1-5; D is perhaps TRBD1 (6 bases). The CDR3 spans 16 residues. Germline CDR1 is WSHSY and CDR2 is SAAADI. V gave up 3 bases and J gave up 2 bases, with 14 bases separating them.

The chain uses TRBV9 and TRBJ2-3; D might be TRBD2 (7 bases). Germline CDR1 reads SGDLS; CDR2 reads YYNGEE. The CDR3 has 14 residues. V dropped 0 bases and J dropped 4 bases, with 9 bases sitting between them. The CDR3 spells CASSVVGGADTQYF. The CDR3 coding sequence is TGTGCCAGCAGCGTAGTAGGGGGGGCAGATACGCAGTATTTT.

The chain carries TRBV10-3 and TRBJ1-2; D possibly corresponds to TRBD1 (5 bases). CDR1 is ENHRY, CDR2 SYGVKD, per germline. V lost 8 bases, J lost 2 bases, and 18 bases lay in between. The CDR3 loop spans 15 amino acids. As DNA, the CDR3 is TGTGCCATCGCAAACGCAGGGCACAGGAACTATGGCTACACCTTC. Its protein is CAIANAGHRNYGYTF.